A single sample gave rise to the 2 T cell receptor beta chains below, sequenced in a study of identical twins. One entry per CDR3 protein, called by TCRdb with MiXCR from the 5' RACE reads. The sample has roughly 230,000 distinct CDR3 sequences; around 8.8% are singletons. These same records also appear under a second study, on yellow fever vaccine responses in identical twins.

The sample consisted of CD8+ T cells sorted from blood. The receptor source for this set is a woman aged 18-29 years in good health.

As concerns this clonotype: This may stem from a read error, because a much larger clone lies one nucleotide away. The rearrangement uses TRBV6-5 and TRBJ2-5; 7 nucleotides align to TRBD1. Trimming removed 4 bases from V and 1 base from J; junction bases left unmatched: 6. The CDR3 is 15 amino acids. Germline V gene sequence: CDR1 MNHEY, CDR2 SVGAGI. This CDR3 reads CASSCTGASQETQYF. CDR3 in DNA: TGTGCCAGCAGTTGCACAGGGGCAAGCCAAGAGACCCAGTACTTC.

This chain uses TRBV6-5 with TRBJ2-1; unclear D gene. Germline CDR1 and CDR2: MNHEY and SVGAGI. The ends were cut back, 2 bases at V and 4 bases at J, with 6 bases in the middle. The CDR3 extends over 13 amino acids. CDR3 nucleotides: TGTGCCAGCAGTTACAATTTGTACAATGAGCAGTTCTTC. Protein sequence: CASSYNLYNEQFF.